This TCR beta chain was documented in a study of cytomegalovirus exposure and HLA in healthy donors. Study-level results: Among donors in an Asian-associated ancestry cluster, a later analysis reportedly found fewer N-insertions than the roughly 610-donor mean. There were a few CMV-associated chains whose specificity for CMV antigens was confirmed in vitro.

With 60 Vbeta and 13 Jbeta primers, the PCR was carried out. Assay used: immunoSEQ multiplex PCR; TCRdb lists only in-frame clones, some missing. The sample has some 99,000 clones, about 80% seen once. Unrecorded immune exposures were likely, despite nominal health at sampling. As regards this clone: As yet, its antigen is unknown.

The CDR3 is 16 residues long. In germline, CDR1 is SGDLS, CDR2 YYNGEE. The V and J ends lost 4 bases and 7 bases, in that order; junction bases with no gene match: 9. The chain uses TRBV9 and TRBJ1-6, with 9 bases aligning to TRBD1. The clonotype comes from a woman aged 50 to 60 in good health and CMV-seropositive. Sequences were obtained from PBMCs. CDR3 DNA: TGTGCCAGCAGCCCAACCCCTGGGACAGGGAATTCACCCCTCCACTTT. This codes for CASSPTPGTGNSPLHF.